A single sample is the source of the 23 T cell receptor beta chains below, sequenced in a study of cytomegalovirus exposure and HLA in healthy donors (dated by TCRdb to 2016 to 2017). Library preparation used the immunoSEQ multiplex PCR assay. A mixture of 60 forward primers for TCR Vbeta segments and 13 reverse primers for TCR Jbeta segments was used in the multiplex PCR. Entries here come from immuneACCESS through TCRdb and include only in-frame sequences with V and J called. Some clones fail to appear in such tables; in the studies checked, an unresolved V gene covers under half of the shortfall, and the cause of the remainder is unknown. Across this sample there are 75,000 to 100,000 clones, with about 80% seen only once. The ten top clones hold around 0.53% of the sample. Material: PBMCs. All receptors derive from a man in his thirties or forties in good health and CMV-seronegative.

V gene TRBV11-3 combines with J gene TRBJ2-3; 14 bases map to TRBD2. Germline-derived CDR1 and CDR2 are SGHNT and YENEEA. Losses at the gene ends were 1 base for V and 6 bases for J; bases not matched to a gene: 6. The length of the CDR3 is 17 residues. CDR3 bases: TGTGCCAGCAGCTTAGTGGGGGGACTAGCGGGAGTCGATACGCAGTATTTT. It specifies CASSLVGGLAGVDTQYF.

In its sample, this clone was seen a few times. The chain employs TRBV5-4 and TRBJ1-6, with 7 positions matching TRBD1. CDR1 SGHNT and CDR2 YYREEE come from the germline V gene (reference sequence). Losses at the gene ends were 4 bases for V and 7 bases for J; bases not matched to a gene: 8. This CDR3 has 15 amino acids. CDR3 amino acids: CASSPRQGANSPLHF. DNA of the CDR3: TGTGCCAGCAGCCCGAGACAGGGTGCGAATTCACCCCTCCACTTT.

J is TRBJ2-5 and V is TRBV29-1; 7 positions agree with TRBD2. V was pared by 1 base and J by 5 bases, with 7 bases of the junction left unmatched. The CDR3 contains 14 residues. Germline V gives CDR1 SQVTM, CDR2 ANQGSEA. The CDR3 DNA sequence: TGCAGCGTTGAAGCATATGCGGGAGTGGAGACCCAGTACTTC. Protein product: CSVEAYAGVETQYF.

The chain combines TRBV1 with TRBJ1-4; the table's D gene call, TRBD1, was not cross checked with the DNA. TRBV1 is a pseudogene segment. CDR3 length: 18 amino acids. CDR3 sequence: CTSSRRRDRGGAGEKLFF. The CDR3 DNA reads TGCACCAGCAGTCGGCGGCGGGACAGGGGGGGAGCCGGTGAAAAACTGTTTTTT.

The CDR3 here is CASRTGSYGYTF. CDR3 DNA: TGTGCCAGCAGGACAGGGAGCTATGGCTACACCTTC. The chain recombines TRBV28 with TRBJ1-2, with 7 bases aligning to TRBD1. The length of the CDR3 is 12 residues. V was pared by 6 bases and J by 4 bases, with 2 bases of the junction left unmatched. Germline V gene sequence: CDR1 MDHEN, CDR2 SYDVKM.

The chain couples TRBV28 to TRBJ1-2; D unresolved. Between the trimmed V and J ends, which lost 8 bases and 5 bases, there was a span of 15 bases. The CDR3 is 13 amino acids. CDR1 is MDHEN, CDR2 SYDVKM, per germline. As DNA, the CDR3 is TGTGCCAGCGTAGGAGCCAGAAAGTATGGCTACACCTTC. It translates to CASVGARKYGYTF.

V and J are TRBV11-2 and TRBJ2-1; no clear D gene. Trimming shortened V by 2 bases and J by 2 bases, and 10 bases separated the two germline ends. The CDR3 spans 15 residues. Per germline, CDR1 SGHAT and CDR2 FQNNGV. The CDR3 region has the DNA TGTGCCAGCAGCTTACTAGTTAGTCCCTACAATGAGCAGTTCTTC. This gives the protein CASSLLVSPYNEQFF.

The chain carries TRBV6-5 and TRBJ2-5; D unclear. Judging by the DNA end, TRBJ2-7 fits better; the J call may be wrong. The CDR3 spans 13 residues. Germline-derived CDR1 and CDR2 are MNHEY and SVGAGI. CDR3 in amino acids: CASKKQSSYEQYF. Written as DNA, the CDR3 is TGTGCCAGCAAAAAACAGAGCTCCTACGAGCAGTACTTC.

V gene TRBV7-2 combines with J gene TRBJ1-1; no clear D gene. Trimming took off 2 bases at V and 6 bases at J, with 13 bases between the two ends. The CDR3 covers 14 residues. From germline, CDR1 is SGHTA and CDR2 FQGNSA. In DNA, the CDR3 is TGTGCCAGCAGCTTATCAGCCTCGACTCCTGAAGCTTTCTTT. This encodes CASSLSASTPEAFF.

This rearrangement joins TRBV19 to TRBJ1-4; TRBD1 matches 7 bases. The CDR3 loop spans 14 amino acids. CDR1 and CDR2 from the germline V gene are LNHDA and SQIVND (reference sequence). V gave up 5 bases and J gave up 5 bases; unmatched junction bases: 5. CDR3 protein: CASSHRGPNEKLFF. CDR3 DNA: TGTGCCAGTAGTCACAGGGGCCCAAATGAAAAACTGTTTTTT. Full variable domain (rest looked up from reference TRBV19 and TRBJ1-4): DGGITQSPKYLFRKEGQNVTLSCEQNLNHDAMYWYRQDPGQGLRLIYYSQIVNDFQKGDIAEGYSVSREKKESFPLTVTSAQKNPTAFYLCASSHRGPNEKLFFGSGTQLSVL.

The V and J genes are TRBV7-2 and TRBJ1-1; 7 nucleotides agree with TRBD1. This CDR3 comprises 14 residues. Trimming at V came to 6 bases and at J to 2 bases, leaving 6 bases not matched to a gene. Germline lookup yields CDR1 SGHTA and CDR2 FQGNSA. CDR3 sequence: CASRKTGANTEAFF. The CDR3 DNA reads TGTGCCAGCAGAAAAACAGGGGCCAACACTGAAGCTTTCTTT.

The chain carries TRBV7-3 and TRBJ1-2; D not resolved. Germline CDR1 is SGHTA and CDR2 is FQGTGA. With 5 bases removed from V and 6 bases from J, the gap between germline ends came to 13 bases. The CDR3 consists of 13 residues. CDR3 bases: TGTGCCAGCAGCCAAAATCCACTTGATGGCTACACCTTC. This codes for CASSQNPLDGYTF.

The J gene is TRBJ2-5, the V gene TRBV7-6; TRBD1 is a possible D gene (5 bases). CDR1 SGHVS and CDR2 FNYEAQ come from the germline V gene. Deletions cut 3 bases from V and 2 bases from J, with 10 bases between. The CDR3 runs 14 residues. The CDR3 coding sequence is TGTGCCAGCAGCTTCTTCCAGGGTCAAGAGACCCAGTACTTC. Its protein is CASSFFQGQETQYF.

This clone has more than one count but fewer than ten. The chain combines TRBV5-4 with TRBJ2-2; 7 bases line up with TRBD2. CDR1 SGHNT and CDR2 YYREEE come from the germline V gene (reference sequence). There are 13 residues in the CDR3. Trimming removed 2 bases from V and 7 bases from J; junction bases left unmatched: 2. Here the CDR3 DNA reads TGTGCCAGCAGCTTAGGGAGGGTCGGGGAGCTGTTTTTT. This encodes CASSLGRVGELFF.

The chain is built from TRBV21-1 and TRBJ2-7; TRBD1, the table's D call, lacks a check against the DNA. TRBV21-1 is a known pseudogene. The CDR3 sequence is 14 residues long. CDR3 sequence: CASSKGCRTDEQYV. In DNA, the CDR3 is TGTGCCAGCAGCAAAGGGTGTAGGACAGACGAGCAGTACGTC.

This clone was seen more than once but under ten times. The V gene is TRBV27, the J gene TRBJ1-2; TRBD1 aligns across 9 bases. The ends lost 3 bases at V and 3 bases at J; junction bases unmatched: 2. The CDR3 has 14 amino acids. Germline assignment: CDR1 MNHEY and CDR2 SMNVEV (reference sequence). CDR3: CASSFRTGDYGYTF. The CDR3 DNA sequence: TGTGCCAGCAGTTTTAGGACAGGGGACTATGGCTACACCTTC.

Points on this clone: One junction end does not reproduce the germline sequence, and a read error may be involved. This sequence joins TRBV7-9 and TRBJ2-1; D is perhaps TRBD2 (6 bases). This CDR3 contains 12 residues. CDR1 is SEHNR and CDR2 is FQNEAQ in the germline V gene (reference sequence). The CDR3 DNA reads as TGTTCCAGCAGCTCACGGGACTTACAGCAGTTCTTC. Translated, it gives CSSSSRDLQQFF.

CDR3 nucleotide sequence: TGTGCCAGCAGCTTGTCGAGGAACTATGGCTACACCTTC. It yields the protein CASSLSRNYGYTF. The genes are TRBV5-5 and TRBJ1-2; no reliable D call. Between the trimmed V and J ends, which lost 1 base and 2 bases, there was a span of 6 bases. In germline, CDR1 is SGHKS, CDR2 YYEKEE (reference sequence). This CDR3 comprises 13 residues.

CDR3 nucleotide sequence: TGCGCCAGCAGCCAAGAAGCATTGCGCGGGTCCTATAATTCACCCCTCCACTTT. Protein: CASSQEALRGSYNSPLHF. The chain employs TRBV4-3 and TRBJ1-6; D is undetermined. The V end was cut by 0 bases, the J end by 1 base, with 13 bases between. Germline V gene lookup returns CDR1 LGHNA and CDR2 YSLEER. The CDR3 covers 18 residues.

This clone was seen a single time. This chain joins TRBV5-1 and TRBJ2-3, with 9 nucleotides matching TRBD2. V was clipped by 6 bases and J by 1 base; unmatched bases: 3. The CDR3 covers 14 residues. Per the germline V gene, CDR1 is SGHRS and CDR2 is YFSETQ. The CDR3 region is CASKREAGTDTQYF. For the CDR3, the DNA is TGCGCCAGCAAGCGGGAGGCGGGCACAGATACGCAGTATTTT.

Only a few counts were recorded for this clone. This chain connects TRBV7-7 to TRBJ2-7, with 8 bases matching TRBD2. Trimming took 5 bases from V and 3 from J; bases not matched to a gene: 9. The germline V gene encodes CDR1 SSHAT and CDR2 FNYEAQ (reference sequence). The CDR3 has 15 residues. The CDR3 spells CASSPGAGGGYEQYF. DNA for the CDR3: TGTGCCAGCAGCCCGGGGGCGGGGGGCGGCTACGAGCAGTACTTC.

The DNA for the CDR3 is TGTGCCAGCAGCGCGACAGGTGGTAACTATGGCTACACCTTC. Its translation is CASSATGGNYGYTF. V usage is TRBV11-2 and J usage is TRBJ1-2; TRBD1 might be the D (6 bases). Germline V gene lookup returns CDR1 SGHAT and CDR2 FQNNGV. The V end lost 5 bases, the J end lost 1 base, and 11 bases lay between the germline ends. The CDR3 spans 14 residues.

This clone appeared once. The chain carries TRBV6-1 and TRBJ2-1, with TRBD1 matching 7 bases. The V segment lost 2 bases and the J segment 0 bases; nucleotides outside the gene matches: 19. The CDR3 length is 21 residues. Germline V gene data show CDR1 as MNHNS and CDR2 as SASEGT. The CDR3 is CASSESLPGQIGPSSYNEQFF. The CDR3 region has the DNA TGTGCCAGCAGTGAATCACTTCCGGGACAGATTGGCCCGAGCTCCTACAATGAGCAGTTCTTC.